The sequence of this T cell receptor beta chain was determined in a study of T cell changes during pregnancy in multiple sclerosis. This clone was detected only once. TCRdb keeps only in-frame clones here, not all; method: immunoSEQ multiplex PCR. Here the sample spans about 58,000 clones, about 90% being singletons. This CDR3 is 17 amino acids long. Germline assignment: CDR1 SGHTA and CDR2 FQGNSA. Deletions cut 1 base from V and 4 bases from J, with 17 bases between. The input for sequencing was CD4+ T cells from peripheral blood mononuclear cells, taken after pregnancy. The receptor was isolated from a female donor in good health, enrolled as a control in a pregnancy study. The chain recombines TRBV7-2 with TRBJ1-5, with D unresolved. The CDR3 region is CASSLGPPRIFNQPQHF. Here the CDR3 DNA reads TGTGCCAGCAGCTTAGGTCCTCCCAGAATATTTAATCAGCCCCAGCATTTT.